This T cell receptor (beta chain) was profiled in a study of T-cell reconstitution after alpha-beta-depleted transplantation in children. Study-level results: T-cell numbers and diversity one year post-transplant derived largely from freshly generated T cells. Day-60 TCRbeta diversity that was high in some patients was derived from surviving recipient T cells and thymic progenitors. Reportedly, roughly two months post-transplant, alpha-beta T cells arose from several hundred expanded graft clones.

TCRbeta library preparation incorporated unique molecular identifiers. TCRdb independently ran MiXCR on the PCR reads; one entry per CDR3 protein. In the table there are roughly 200,000 distinct CDR3 sequences, approximately 11% of which are singletons. V lost 3 bases, J lost 7 bases, and 9 bases lay in between. Germline CDR1 is MNHEY and CDR2 is SMNVEV (reference sequence). This CDR3 has 12 amino acids. This clonotype was detected ten times or more. The target antigen is unknown. V usage is TRBV27 and J usage is TRBJ2-5; D call uncertain. This receptor was identified in a child under two years old with acute myeloid leukemia, due to receive a stem cell transplant. The sample in question was PBMCs, obtained before TCRalphabeta/CD19-depleted stem cell transplant. DNA for the CDR3: TGTGCCAGCAGTTTTGACCGAAGGACCCAGTACTTC. Residues: CASSFDRRTQYF.